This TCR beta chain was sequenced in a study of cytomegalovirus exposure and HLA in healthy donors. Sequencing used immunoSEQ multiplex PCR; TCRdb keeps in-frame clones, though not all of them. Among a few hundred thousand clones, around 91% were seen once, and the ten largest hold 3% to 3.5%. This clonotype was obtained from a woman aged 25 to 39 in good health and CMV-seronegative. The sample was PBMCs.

The CDR3 is CASSPYTGELFF. The DNA of the CDR3 is TGTGCCAGCAGCCCCTACACCGGGGAGCTGTTTTTT. The genes are TRBV11-3 and TRBJ2-2; D unresolved. V was shortened by 5 bases and J by 3 bases, with 4 bases between the two germline ends. CDR3 length: 12 residues. Germline lookup yields CDR1 SGHNT and CDR2 YENEEA.